This T cell receptor (beta chain) is drawn from a study of blood T cell repertoires in COVID-19. The overall study: Italy, Spain and the United States were the sources of the convalescent and acute COVID-19 samples. PBMCs, B-cell-depleted T cells, or T cells provided the cDNA or gDNA that made up the material.

This CDR3 is built from 17 residues. Germline V lookup: CDR1 SGHVS, CDR2 FQNEAQ. After removal of 5 bases from V and 4 bases from J, the junction contained 10 bases not matched to a gene. Original processing notes: Nucleated cell counts were estimated from reference gene primer amplification. Generated by immunoSEQ multiplex PCR, the TCRdb table keeps only in-frame clones and is missing some. That table gives V, J and clone size, and the DNA gave D and trimming. Here the sample spans roughly 42,000 clones, 75% to 90% being singletons. The sequencing input was peripheral blood. This sequence was found in a man younger than 40 with active or convalescent COVID-19. The chain recombines TRBV7-8 with TRBJ2-3, with 12 bases that match TRBD2. The CDR3 region is CASSQQRLAGVADTQYF. The CDR3 DNA reads as TGTGCCAGCAGCCAACAAAGACTAGCGGGAGTGGCAGATACGCAGTATTTT. Using reference TRBV7-8 and TRBJ2-3 for the parts outside the CDR3, the full variable domain is GAGVSQSPRYKVAKRGQDVALRCDPISGHVSLFWYQQALGQGPEFLTYFQNEAQLDKSGLPSDRFFAERPEGSVSTLKIQRTQQEDSAVYLCASSQQRLAGVADTQYFGPGTRLTVL.